These T cell receptor beta chains were read from a single sample in a study of T cell repertoires in cytomegalovirus infection. In TCRdb, the reads were re-called with MiXCR into one record per CDR3 protein. The profile shows 300,000 to 400,000 distinct CDR3 sequences, around 18% of them singletons. Sequenced input: PBMCs. These receptors were collected from a human donor in good health (CMV status not recorded). Some clones in this sample may be carry-over from other donors' samples. CDR3s include the opening cysteine and the closing phenylalanine or tryptophan. The D gene is left open where the match is weak. Not all rows give a size; the values are once, few, many and, for expanded clones, a class.

TRBV10-3	.	TRBJ2-5	.	TGTGCCATCAGTGAGTCGGGCGAGTACCAAGAGACCCAGTACTTC	CAISESGEYQETQYF
TRBV7-9	.	TRBJ1-1	.	TGTGCCAGCAGCTTGCCCTCGGGCACTGAAGCTTTCTTT	CASSLPSGTEAFF
TRBV19	.	TRBJ1-2	many	TGTGCCAGTAGCGGAACAGGGCGGCCGGACTATGGCTACACCTTC	CASSGTGRPDYGYTF
TRBV7-2	.	TRBJ2-1	many	TGTGCCAGCAGCCCTACACAGACCCCGTACAATGAGCAGTTCTTC	CASSPTQTPYNEQFF
TRBV12-3/TRBV12-4	TRBD1	TRBJ2-6	many	TGTGCCAGCAGCTATACAGGGGCTGGGGCCAACGTCCTGACTTTC	CASSYTGAGANVLTF
TRBV20-1	TRBD1	TRBJ2-3	few	TGCAGTGCCTCGACAGGGTCGGTGTTCTGGGCCGGGGATACGCAGTATTTT	CSASTGSVFWAGDTQYF
TRBV7-2	TRBD1	TRBJ2-7	many	TGTGCCAGCAGCTGGGGGACAGGGGGCCCAAATCTCTACGAGCAGTACTTC	CASSWGTGGPNLYEQYF
TRBV10-3	TRBD1	TRBJ1-5	.	TGTGCCATCAGTGACCCGACAGGGAATCAGCCCCAGCATTTT	CAISDPTGNQPQHF
TRBV28	.	TRBJ2-7	once	TGTGCCAGCAGTTTTGGGGTAGCCCTGGGGTACGAGCAGTACTTC	CASSFGVALGYEQYF
TRBV7-2	.	TRBJ2-1	many	TGTGCCAGCAGCTTGGAGGGTTTCAGTGAGCAGTTCTTC	CASSLEGFSEQFF
TRBV7-8	TRBD2	TRBJ2-5	many	TGTGCCAGCAGCTTAGTTGTAGCGGGGGGGCCTGAGACCCAGTACTTC	CASSLVVAGGPETQYF
TRBV7-9	.	TRBJ2-3	few	TGTGCCAGCAGTCGGACGGGGGCAGTGACAGATACGCAGTATTTT	CASSRTGAVTDTQYF
TRBV7-2	.	TRBJ1-4	few	TGTGCCAGCAGCTTAGTAAGGCAGCGTAATGAAAAACTGTTTTTT	CASSLVRQRNEKLFF
TRBV20-1	TRBD1	TRBJ1-4	.	TGCAGTGCCGAGGACAGGAATAATGAAAAACTGTTTTTT	CSAEDRNNEKLFF
TRBV7-8	TRBD2	TRBJ2-7	many	TGTGCCAGCAGCTTTAGCGGGGGGTCCTACGAGCAGTACTTC	CASSFSGGSYEQYF
TRBV7-2	TRBD1	TRBJ1-5	many	TGTGCCAGCAGCTCCGACAGGGATCAGCCCCAGCATTTT	CASSSDRDQPQHF
TRBV6-5	TRBD1	TRBJ2-2	.	TGTGCCAGCATGACAGGGTACAAGGCCGGGGAGCTGTTTTTT	CASMTGYKAGELFF
TRBV12-5	TRBD2	TRBJ2-5	.	TGTGCTAGTGCCCCTCGGGCGCGGGGGGAGACCCAGTACTTC	CASAPRARGETQYF
TRBV29-1	.	TRBJ2-7	few	TGCAGCGTTGGACAGGCCAGCTCCTACGAGCAGTACTTC	CSVGQASSYEQYF
TRBV20-1	TRBD2	TRBJ2-1	few	TGCAGTGCTCCATCGGCCAGCGGGACCTACAATGAGCAGTTCTTC	CSAPSASGTYNEQFF
TRBV7-2	TRBD2	TRBJ2-2	few	TGTGCCAGCAGCTTCGGGACTAGCAGCGATGGCGGGGAGCTGTTTTTT	CASSFGTSSDGGELFF
TRBV2	.	TRBJ2-1	few	TGTGCCAGCAGTGAAGCCGGGGCCACGGGTTACAATGAGCAGTTCTTC	CASSEAGATGYNEQFF
TRBV7-8	.	TRBJ1-1	many	TGTGCCAGCAGCTCCAGGGGCCTGAACACTGAAGCTTTCTTT	CASSSRGLNTEAFF
TRBV7-2	TRBD1	TRBJ1-1	many	TGTGCCAGCAGCCTCGGACAGGGGCTAGAAGCTTTCTTT	CASSLGQGLEAFF
TRBV7-2	.	TRBJ2-5	many	TGTGCCAGCAGCTTATCCACTAGTCCTTCGACCCAGTACTTC	CASSLSTSPSTQYF
TRBV18	TRBD1	TRBJ1-4	.	TGTGCCAGCTCACCGGTGCTAACAGGGGTCGTGGGTGAAAAACTGTTTTTT	CASSPVLTGVVGEKLFF
TRBV6-1	.	TRBJ2-2	few	TGTGCCAGCAGACCGGGGGGACAGTATATCGGGGAGCTGTTTTTT	CASRPGGQYIGELFF
TRBV28	TRBD1	TRBJ1-5	few	TGTGCCAGCAGTTCGACAGGGGGATATCAGCCCCAGCATTTT	CASSSTGGYQPQHF
TRBV7-2	.	TRBJ2-4	few	TGTGCCAGCAGCTTACAGGGGAGGAACATTCAGTACTTC	CASSLQGRNIQYF
TRBV12-3/TRBV12-4	TRBD2	TRBJ2-3	few	TGTGCCAGCAGTTTCGGGGGACTAGCGGCCACGTCGGCAGATACGCAGTATTTT	CASSFGGLAATSADTQYF
TRBV19	.	TRBJ1-3	many	TGTGCCAGTAGCCAAGGTCGTTCTGCCTTCCTCTCTGGAAACACCATATATTTT	CASSQGRSAFLSGNTIYF
TRBV7-6	.	TRBJ2-1	many	TGTGCCAGCAGCTTAGATAATGTCCGCAATGAGCAGTTCTTC	CASSLDNVRNEQFF
TRBV7-2	.	TRBJ1-4	many	TGTGCCAGCAGCTTCGTGCACGCAACTAATGAAAAACTGTTTTTT	CASSFVHATNEKLFF
TRBV6-5	.	TRBJ1-5	few	TGTGCCAGCTATGAAATGTTAATCGTTCATCAGCCCCAGCATTTT	CASYEMLIVHQPQHF
TRBV11-2	TRBD1	TRBJ1-5	once	TGTGCCAGCAGCTTACTGGGACAGGGCGACAATCAGCCCCAGCATTTT	CASSLLGQGDNQPQHF
TRBV7-2	TRBD1	TRBJ1-5	many	TGTGCCAGCAGCTCCGGACAGGGACGTTATCAGCCCCAGCATTTT	CASSSGQGRYQPQHF
TRBV12-5	.	TRBJ1-5	few	TGTGCTAGTAATGGGGGGACGGATCAGCCCCAGCATTTT	CASNGGTDQPQHF
TRBV10-3	.	TRBJ2-7	many	TGTGCCATCAGTGGTGACCTCTACGAGCAGTACTTC	CAISGDLYEQYF
TRBV20-1	TRBD2	TRBJ2-7	.	TGCAGTGCTAGAGATCGTTGGAGCGGGGGGGCGAGAGCCTACGAGCAGTACTTC	CSARDRWSGGARAYEQYF
TRBV19	TRBD1	TRBJ1-5	.	TGTGCCAGTAGTACGACAGGGCCAAATCAGCCCCAGCATTTT	CASSTTGPNQPQHF
TRBV5-4	.	TRBJ1-5	.	TGTGCCAGCAGCTTGAACGACAATCAGCCCCAGCATTTT	CASSLNDNQPQHF
TRBV7-6	TRBD1	TRBJ2-1	many	TGTGCCAGCAGCCGGACAGGGGTCAGCTCCTACAATGAGCAGTTCTTC	CASSRTGVSSYNEQFF
TRBV7-2	TRBD2	TRBJ2-1	few	TGTGCCAGCAGCCCGACGAGCGGGGGAAGGCATGAGCAGTTCTTC	CASSPTSGGRHEQFF
TRBV7-9	TRBD1	TRBJ1-2	few	TGTGCCAGCAGCGGCCGACAGGGCTGGGTCTATGGCTACACCTTC	CASSGRQGWVYGYTF
TRBV7-4	.	TRBJ2-3	.	TGTGCCAGCAGCTTTAAGGGGGAGGCCACAGATACGCAGTATTTT	CASSFKGEATDTQYF
TRBV7-2	TRBD2	TRBJ2-1	many	TGTGCCAGCAGCTTAGAGCGGCTAGCGGGGGGAGACAATGAGCAGTTCTTC	CASSLERLAGGDNEQFF
TRBV5-1	TRBD1	TRBJ1-1	.	TGCGCCAGCAGCAAGGGACAGGGAGACACTGAAGCTTTCTTT	CASSKGQGDTEAFF
TRBV12-3/TRBV12-4	TRBD1	TRBJ1-1	.	TGTGCCAGCAGACAAGGGACAGGGGGCTATACTGAAGCTTTCTTT	CASRQGTGGYTEAFF
TRBV2	.	TRBJ2-5	.	TGTGCCAGCCAAGCAGGGGCCCAGTACTTC	CASQAGAQYF
TRBV12-3/TRBV12-4	.	TRBJ1-6	.	TGTGCCAGCAGTCCAGGGTCTCGTTCACCCCTCCACTTT	CASSPGSRSPLHF
TRBV4-1	.	TRBJ2-3	few	TGCGCCAGCAGCCAGGGCGGCCCCCAGTATTTT	CASSQGGPQYF
TRBV5-5	.	TRBJ2-3	.	TGTGCCAGCAGCCCGCCTCCGAGGTCGGGGACAGATACGCAGTATTTT	CASSPPPRSGTDTQYF
TRBV19	.	TRBJ2-7	few	TGTGCCAGTAGTATCGGGGGCGGAGCGGGACAACCCTCCTACGAGCAGTACTTC	CASSIGGGAGQPSYEQYF
TRBV11-3	.	TRBJ2-3	.	TGTGCCAGCAGCGATGGGGGTCCGAGCACAGATACGCAGTATTTT	CASSDGGPSTDTQYF
TRBV6-1	TRBD1	TRBJ2-1	many	TGTGCCAGCAGTTACCCTACCGGGACAGTCAGTATCAATGAGCAGTTCTTC	CASSYPTGTVSINEQFF
TRBV20-1	TRBD1	TRBJ2-1	.	TGCAGTTCCACCCCAGGGACAGGGTACGATGAGCAGTTCTTC	CSSTPGTGYDEQFF
TRBV6-5	TRBD2	TRBJ2-5	.	TGTGCCAGCAGTTACGGGGGACTAGCGGGGGGACAAGAGACCCAGTACTTC	CASSYGGLAGGQETQYF
TRBV7-8	.	TRBJ1-1	many	TGTGCCAGCAGCCTGAGGTCAGGACTGAACACTGAAGCTTTCTTT	CASSLRSGLNTEAFF
TRBV20-1	.	TRBJ1-2	.	TGCAGTGCTAGAGTGCGAGGGGAAGACGACTATGGCTACACCTTC	CSARVRGEDDYGYTF
TRBV5-4	.	TRBJ1-1	.	TGTGCCAGCAGCCCGACAGTCACAGAGGGGAACACTGAAGCTTTCTTT	CASSPTVTEGNTEAFF